The rows below give T cell receptor beta chains drawn from one sample of a study of OX40 agonist ivuxolimab in advanced cancers. TCRdb keeps only in-frame clones here, not all; method: immunoSEQ multiplex PCR. The sample shows 34,000 or so clones, approximately 80% of them seen only once. Here the sequenced sample was CD4+ or CD8+ T cells sorted from blood, taken in a trial of the OX40 agonist ivuxolimab. The receptors shown here come from an adult with an advanced solid tumor such as melanoma, head and neck, liver or kidney cancer. CDR3s include the opening cysteine and the closing phenylalanine or tryptophan. The D gene is left open where the match is weak. The size field is filled for only some rows; it gives once, few, many or a size class.

abundance: .
d_gene: .
len: 13
v_gene: TRBV6-5
j_gene: TRBJ1-1
CDR3aa: CASSNGNLGEAFF
CDR3nt: TGTGCCAGCAGTAACGGGAATTTGGGGGAAGCTTTCTTT

abundance: .
d_gene: .
len: 14
v_gene: TRBV7-8
j_gene: TRBJ2-7
CDR3aa: CASSPRGPVYEQYF
CDR3nt: TGTGCCAGCAGCCCCCGGGGCCCAGTCTACGAGCAGTACTTC

abundance: .
d_gene: .
len: 15
v_gene: TRBV7-3
j_gene: TRBJ1-6
CDR3aa: CASSLNRGPNSPLHF
CDR3nt: TGTGCCAGCAGCTTAAATCGAGGCCCGAATTCACCCCTCCACTTT

abundance: .
d_gene: TRBD1
len: 16
v_gene: TRBV5-4
j_gene: TRBJ2-3
CDR3aa: CASSLRGQTSTDTQYF
CDR3nt: TGTGCCAGCAGCTTGAGGGGACAGACCAGCACAGATACGCAGTATTTT

abundance: .
d_gene: .
len: 12
v_gene: TRBV30
j_gene: TRBJ2-7
CDR3aa: CAWSTSSYEQYF
CDR3nt: TGTGCCTGGAGTACAAGCTCCTACGAGCAGTACTTC

abundance: .
d_gene: .
len: 13
v_gene: TRBV4-1
j_gene: TRBJ2-3
CDR3aa: CASSQEWADTQYF
CDR3nt: TGCGCCAGCAGCCAAGAATGGGCAGATACGCAGTATTTT

abundance: .
d_gene: .
len: 17
v_gene: TRBV7-2
j_gene: TRBJ2-3
CDR3aa: CASSSPPPALSTDTQYF
CDR3nt: TGTGCCAGCAGCTCGCCTCCCCCTGCCCTTAGCACAGATACGCAGTATTTT

abundance: .
d_gene: TRBD1
len: 17
v_gene: TRBV7-3
j_gene: TRBJ2-7
CDR3aa: CASSEGIRQGFSYEQYF
CDR3nt: TGTGCCAGCAGCGAAGGGATAAGACAGGGGTTTTCCTACGAGCAGTACTTC

abundance: once
d_gene: TRBD2
len: 16
v_gene: TRBV19
j_gene: TRBJ2-1
CDR3aa: CASSIVSGASYNEQFF
CDR3nt: TGTGCCAGTAGTATAGTCAGCGGGGCCTCCTACAATGAGCAGTTCTTC

abundance: .
d_gene: TRBD1
len: 14
v_gene: TRBV2
j_gene: TRBJ1-5
CDR3aa: CASSGSGGNQPQHF
CDR3nt: TGTGCCAGCAGTGGGTCAGGGGGAAATCAGCCCCAGCATTTT

abundance: once
d_gene: TRBD2
len: 15
v_gene: TRBV9
j_gene: TRBJ2-1
CDR3aa: CASSFRLAEYNEQFF
CDR3nt: TGTGCCAGCAGCTTCCGACTAGCGGAATACAATGAGCAGTTCTTC

abundance: .
d_gene: .
len: 17
v_gene: TRBV4-1
j_gene: TRBJ1-1
CDR3aa: CASSHLGAEILNTEAFF
CDR3nt: TGCGCCAGCAGCCACCTTGGGGCAGAAATATTGAACACTGAAGCTTTCTTT

abundance: few
d_gene: TRBD1
len: 13
v_gene: TRBV2
j_gene: TRBJ1-6
CDR3aa: CASRDSFNSPLHF
CDR3nt: TGTGCCTCCCGGGACAGTTTTAATTCACCCCTCCACTTT

abundance: once
d_gene: .
len: 13
v_gene: TRBV28
j_gene: TRBJ2-2
CDR3aa: CASSFPRTGELFF
CDR3nt: TGTGCCAGCAGTTTCCCGAGGACCGGGGAGCTGTTTTTT

abundance: .
d_gene: .
len: 13
v_gene: TRBV7-2
j_gene: TRBJ2-5
CDR3aa: CASSQRGAGTQYF
CDR3nt: TGTGCCAGCAGCCAGAGGGGGGCAGGGACCCAGTACTTC

abundance: .
d_gene: TRBD1
len: 14
v_gene: TRBV28
j_gene: TRBJ2-4
CDR3aa: CASSKTGVKNIQYF
CDR3nt: TGTGCCAGCAGTAAGACAGGGGTCAAAAACATTCAGTACTTC

abundance: .
d_gene: TRBD1
len: 15
v_gene: TRBV11-1
j_gene: TRBJ2-4
CDR3aa: CASSLRPLGQEIQYF
CDR3nt: TGTGCCAGCAGCTTACGGCCCCTGGGACAGGAGATTCAGTACTTC

abundance: few
d_gene: .
len: 13
v_gene: TRBV2
j_gene: TRBJ2-7
CDR3aa: CASSEEGSYEQYF
CDR3nt: TGTGCCAGCAGTGAGGAGGGTTCCTACGAGCAGTACTTC

abundance: .
d_gene: .
len: 14
v_gene: TRBV27
j_gene: TRBJ1-5
CDR3aa: CASRTGTDNQPQHF
CDR3nt: TGTGCCAGCCGCACGGGGACGGATAATCAGCCCCAGCATTTT

abundance: .
d_gene: .
len: 17
v_gene: TRBV7-2
j_gene: TRBJ2-6
CDR3aa: CASSFQGTGSGANVLTF
CDR3nt: TGTGCCAGCAGCTTCCAAGGGACGGGCTCTGGGGCCAACGTCCTGACTTTC

abundance: .
d_gene: TRBD1
len: 14
v_gene: TRBV13
j_gene: TRBJ2-7
CDR3aa: CASSLGQGDNEQYF
CDR3nt: TGTGCCAGCAGCCTCGGACAGGGAGACAACGAGCAGTACTTC

abundance: medium-sized
d_gene: .
len: 14
v_gene: TRBV9
j_gene: TRBJ1-2
CDR3aa: CASSESDFSYGYTF
CDR3nt: TGTGCCAGCAGCGAGAGTGATTTCAGCTATGGCTACACCTTC

abundance: .
d_gene: TRBD1
len: 15
v_gene: TRBV6-5
j_gene: TRBJ1-4
CDR3aa: CASSFRGQGEEKLFF
CDR3nt: TGTGCCAGCAGTTTTCGGGGACAGGGGGAGGAAAAACTGTTTTTT

abundance: .
d_gene: TRBD1
len: 15
v_gene: TRBV28
j_gene: TRBJ2-7
CDR3aa: CASSSPGGGSYEQYF
CDR3nt: TGTGCCAGCAGTTCCCCAGGGGGTGGGTCCTACGAGCAGTACTTC

abundance: few
d_gene: .
len: 14
v_gene: TRBV10-1
j_gene: TRBJ2-7
CDR3aa: CASSEGGEKDEQYF
CDR3nt: TGCGCCAGCAGTGAAGGGGGAGAGAAGGACGAGCAGTACTTC

abundance: .
d_gene: .
len: 14
v_gene: TRBV2
j_gene: TRBJ2-5
CDR3aa: CASGGGGGQETQYF
CDR3nt: TGTGCCAGCGGAGGTGGGGGCGGACAAGAGACCCAGTACTTC

abundance: .
d_gene: .
len: 14
v_gene: TRBV5-6
j_gene: TRBJ1-2
CDR3aa: CASSLIGREDSYTF
CDR3nt: TGTGCCAGCAGCTTGATCGGCAGGGAGGATAGCTACACCTTC

abundance: .
d_gene: TRBD1
len: 16
v_gene: TRBV4-2
j_gene: TRBJ1-2
CDR3aa: CASSRTGTGNSYGYTF
CDR3nt: TGTGCCAGCAGCCGAACCGGGACAGGGAATAGCTATGGCTACACCTTC

abundance: .
d_gene: TRBD1
len: 15
v_gene: TRBV6-5
j_gene: TRBJ1-5
CDR3aa: CASSEQGAVNQPQHF
CDR3nt: TGTGCCAGCAGCGAACAGGGGGCAGTCAATCAGCCCCAGCATTTT

abundance: .
d_gene: .
len: 14
v_gene: TRBV6-5
j_gene: TRBJ1-6
CDR3aa: CASTMGIYNSPLHF
CDR3nt: TGTGCCAGCACCATGGGAATTTATAATTCACCCCTCCACTTT

abundance: .
d_gene: .
len: 11
v_gene: TRBV10-2
j_gene: TRBJ2-2
CDR3aa: CASSGIGELFF
CDR3nt: TGCGCCAGCAGTGGGATCGGGGAGCTGTTTTTT

abundance: .
d_gene: TRBD1
len: 16
v_gene: TRBV16
j_gene: TRBJ1-1
CDR3aa: CASSLTGTGANTEAFF
CDR3nt: TGTGCCAGCAGCCTAACCGGGACAGGGGCGAACACTGAAGCTTTCTTT

abundance: .
d_gene: .
len: 13
v_gene: TRBV2
j_gene: TRBJ1-5
CDR3aa: CASSEGAGQPQHF
CDR3nt: TGTGCCAGCAGTGAGGGCGCGGGTCAGCCCCAGCATTTT

abundance: .
d_gene: .
len: 16
v_gene: TRBV2
j_gene: TRBJ2-6
CDR3aa: CASSFSGIAGANVLTF
CDR3nt: TGTGCCAGCAGTTTCTCAGGGATCGCTGGGGCCAACGTCCTGACTTTC

abundance: .
d_gene: .
len: 16
v_gene: TRBV5-5
j_gene: TRBJ1-1
CDR3aa: CASSLAEQIMNTEAFF
CDR3nt: TGTGCCAGCAGCTTGGCCGAACAGATCATGAACACTGAAGCTTTCTTT

abundance: .
d_gene: TRBD2
len: 17
v_gene: TRBV4-1
j_gene: TRBJ2-5
CDR3aa: CASSQLNTAGAQETQYF
CDR3nt: TGCGCCAGCAGCCAACTGAATACAGCGGGGGCCCAAGAGACCCAGTACTTC

abundance: .
d_gene: .
len: 15
v_gene: TRBV9
j_gene: TRBJ2-1
CDR3aa: CASSPGHNSYNEQFF
CDR3nt: TGTGCCAGCAGCCCTGGACATAACTCCTACAATGAGCAGTTCTTC

abundance: .
d_gene: .
len: 16
v_gene: TRBV28
j_gene: TRBJ1-1
CDR3aa: CASTPGGVGLVTEAFF
CDR3nt: TGTGCCAGCACCCCGGGTGGGGTCGGGCTGGTCACTGAAGCTTTCTTT

abundance: .
d_gene: .
len: 17
v_gene: TRBV4-1
j_gene: TRBJ1-2
CDR3aa: CASSQAPLGGTRRGYTF
CDR3nt: TGCGCCAGCAGCCAAGCCCCACTGGGGGGGACGAGACGCGGCTACACCTTC

abundance: few
d_gene: .
len: 13
v_gene: TRBV19
j_gene: TRBJ1-1
CDR3aa: CASNVELNTEAFF
CDR3nt: TGTGCCAGTAACGTCGAGTTGAACACTGAAGCTTTCTTT

abundance: .
d_gene: .
len: 13
v_gene: TRBV5-1
j_gene: TRBJ2-1
CDR3aa: CASSLAGISEQFF
CDR3nt: TGCGCCAGCAGCTTGGCGGGGATTAGTGAGCAGTTCTTC

abundance: .
d_gene: .
len: 17
v_gene: TRBV19
j_gene: TRBJ1-4
CDR3aa: CASSTLPTGRINEKLFF
CDR3nt: TGTGCCAGTAGTACCCTACCTACAGGGCGAATTAATGAAAAACTGTTTTTT

abundance: .
d_gene: TRBD1
len: 14
v_gene: TRBV9
j_gene: TRBJ2-7
CDR3aa: CASSAGTGYDEQYF
CDR3nt: TGTGCCAGCAGCGCCGGGACAGGGTACGACGAGCAGTACTTC

abundance: .
d_gene: .
len: 13
v_gene: TRBV7-9
j_gene: TRBJ2-5
CDR3aa: CASSFPPQETQYF
CDR3nt: TGTGCCAGCAGCTTCCCTCCCCAAGAGACCCAGTACTTC

abundance: .
d_gene: TRBD1
len: 15
v_gene: TRBV5-8
j_gene: TRBJ2-7
CDR3aa: CASSLRQGSSYEQYF
CDR3nt: TGTGCCAGCAGCTTGAGACAGGGGAGCTCCTACGAGCAGTACTTC

abundance: .
d_gene: TRBD1
len: 17
v_gene: TRBV6-1
j_gene: TRBJ2-7
CDR3aa: CASSEAGTGSFEGEQYF
CDR3nt: TGTGCCAGCAGTGAAGCGGGGACAGGGAGTTTTGAAGGCGAGCAGTACTTC

abundance: few
d_gene: .
len: 15
v_gene: TRBV27
j_gene: TRBJ2-2
CDR3aa: CASSQRDRRTGELFF
CDR3nt: TGTGCCAGCAGTCAGCGGGACAGGAGGACCGGGGAGCTGTTTTTT

abundance: .
d_gene: .
len: 14
v_gene: TRBV7-7
j_gene: TRBJ2-1
CDR3aa: CAGTGPPIYNEQFF
CDR3nt: TGTGCTGGGACGGGACCTCCGATATACAATGAGCAGTTCTTC